These T cell receptor beta chains were read from a single sample in a study of blood T cell repertoires in COVID-19. Only in-frame clones appear in the TCRdb table, and some are missing; sequencing was by immunoSEQ multiplex PCR. The sample records under 95,000 clones, about 85% being singletons. Specimen: peripheral blood. All receptors derive from a woman of 80 years or more with COVID-19, enrolled during active disease. Each CDR3 is given with its conserved first and last residue. D genes are given only for firm matches. Size is omitted from some rows. Given values are once, few, many or a class for expanded clones.

D,J,size,V,DNA,CDR3
NA,TRBJ2-5,NA,TRBV5-1,TGCGCCAGCAGCACTACAGGGTATGAGACCCAGTACTTC,CASSTTGYETQYF
TRBD2,TRBJ2-2,NA,TRBV28,TGTGCCAGCAGTCCCCAGCCCCCCCTTTTACTAGCGATCGGGGAGCTGTTTTTT,CASSPQPPLLLAIGELFF
TRBD1,TRBJ1-3,NA,TRBV9,TGTGCCAGCAGCACCACAGGGGGTAGTGGAAACACCATATATTTT,CASSTTGGSGNTIYF
TRBD1,TRBJ2-5,NA,TRBV10-3,TGCGCAGGGGGCCCGGGGCTAGAGACCCAGTACTTC,CAGGPGLETQYF
NA,TRBJ1-6,NA,TRBV5-1,TGCGCCAGCAGCTTGGGCCCAGGGGAAGGTAATTCACCCCTCCACTTT,CASSLGPGEGNSPLHF
TRBD2,TRBJ2-5,few,TRBV4-1,TGCGCCAGCAGCCTCCGGACTAGCGGGTCCACTAGGGAGACCCAGTACTTC,CASSLRTSGSTRETQYF
NA,TRBJ1-1,once,TRBV29-1,TGCAGCGTCCTACAGGTTGCGAACACTGAAGCTTTCTTT,CSVLQVANTEAFF
TRBD1,TRBJ2-5,NA,TRBV5-4,TGTGCCAGCTGCAACTCGGGGACAGGGTGTGGGACCCAGTACTTC,CASCNSGTGCGTQYF
TRBD2,TRBJ2-3,NA,TRBV7-3,TGTGCCAGCAGCTTATGGGGCGGGAGGGCCACAGATACGCAGTATTTT,CASSLWGGRATDTQYF
TRBD1,TRBJ2-1,NA,TRBV19,TGTGCCAGTAGTACACCCCCGGGACAGGGTTACAATGAGCAGTTCTTC,CASSTPPGQGYNEQFF
NA,TRBJ2-7,NA,TRBV10-3,TGTGCCATCAGTGGCCCCCCAGGGAACTCCGAGCAGTACTTC,CAISGPPGNSEQYF
NA,TRBJ2-5,NA,TRBV18,TGTGCCAGCTCACCACTGGACAGTCAAGAGACCCAGTACTTC,CASSPLDSQETQYF
TRBD1,TRBJ2-3,NA,TRBV5-1,TGCGCCAGCAGCTACCGGGACAGGGGAAGAGATACGCAGTATTTT,CASSYRDRGRDTQYF
TRBD2,TRBJ2-1,NA,TRBV4-2,TGTGCCAGCAGCGAGCGGGGATCCTCCTACAATGAGCAGTTCTTC,CASSERGSSYNEQFF
TRBD2,TRBJ2-7,few,TRBV13,TGTGCCAGCAGCCCGCGGACTAGCGGGAGGGAGCACGAGCAGTACTTC,CASSPRTSGREHEQYF
TRBD1,TRBJ2-7,NA,TRBV3-1/TRBV3-2,TGTGCCAGCAGCCCGGGACAGGGGGCGTTAGAGCAGTACTTC,CASSPGQGALEQYF
NA,TRBJ1-2,once,TRBV19,TGTGCCAGTGGATCAATGACAGCGCGATATGGCTACACCTTC,CASGSMTARYGYTF
TRBD2,TRBJ2-1,NA,TRBV5-1,TGCGCCAGCAGAGTTGCGGGAGAGTTGAATGAGCAGTTCTTC,CASRVAGELNEQFF
NA,TRBJ2-1,NA,TRBV7-2,TGTGCCAGCAGCTTAGCACTGTTTGATGAGCAGTTCTTC,CASSLALFDEQFF
NA,TRBJ2-5,NA,TRBV7-2,TGTGCCAGCAGCTTAGGGGGCTACGGAGAGACCCAGTACTTC,CASSLGGYGETQYF
NA,TRBJ2-1,NA,TRBV24-1,TGTGCCACCAGTGACGGGGCCTACAATGAGCAGTTCTTC,CATSDGAYNEQFF
TRBD1,TRBJ1-1,NA,TRBV19,TGTGCCAGTATCCCCCCGGACAGGGGGCGATTCTCCTCTGAAGCTTTCTTT,CASIPPDRGRFSSEAFF
TRBD1,TRBJ2-5,once,TRBV25-1,TGTGCCAGCAGTCGGGACAGGGGACAAGAGACCCAGTACTTC,CASSRDRGQETQYF
TRBD1,TRBJ2-3,NA,TRBV12-5,TGTGCTAGCCACAGGGGGCGCCCAGATACGCAGTATTTT,CASHRGRPDTQYF
NA,TRBJ1-5,once,TRBV19,TGTGCCAGTAACACGGAGCGGGTTAGCGGAAGCAATCAGCCCCAGCATTTT,CASNTERVSGSNQPQHF
TRBD2,TRBJ2-5,NA,TRBV11-2,TGTGCCAGCAGCTTAGGACCCCCCTGGGCGGGGGGAAGGGAGACCCAGTACTTC,CASSLGPPWAGGRETQYF
TRBD1,TRBJ1-2,NA,TRBV30,TGTGCCTGGAGTGGACAGGGTTATGGCTACACCTTC,CAWSGQGYGYTF
NA,TRBJ1-1,NA,TRBV29-1,TGCAGCGAATTTTCCGCGGGGTACATGGAAGCTTTCTTT,CSEFSAGYMEAFF
TRBD1,TRBJ2-2,NA,TRBV29-1,TGCAGCGTTAGGACAGGGGCGAAGAACACCGGGGAGCTGTTTTTT,CSVRTGAKNTGELFF
TRBD1,TRBJ1-5,NA,TRBV7-2,TGTGCCAGCAGCTTATACAGGGGATATAGCAATCAGCCCCAGCATTTT,CASSLYRGYSNQPQHF
TRBD2,TRBJ2-5,NA,TRBV3-1/TRBV3-2,TGTGCCAGCAGTCCTTGGGGGACTAGTCTTTACTTC,CASSPWGTSLYF
NA,TRBJ1-5,NA,TRBV18,TGTGCCAGCTCACCAACATTGCATCAGCCCCAGCATTTT,CASSPTLHQPQHF
TRBD2,TRBJ2-3,NA,TRBV24-1,TGTGCCACCAGTGACTCGGGACTAGCGGGGGGGAAAAATACGCAGTATTTT,CATSDSGLAGGKNTQYF
NA,TRBJ1-2,NA,TRBV27,TGTGCCAGCAGAAAGGGGCTCGCTAACTATGGCTACACCTTC,CASRKGLANYGYTF
NA,TRBJ2-7,NA,TRBV9,TGTGCCAGCAGCGTAGGGGCCTCCTACGAGCAGTACTTC,CASSVGASYEQYF
TRBD2,TRBJ2-3,NA,TRBV4-3,TGCGCCAGCAGCCAAGGAACTAGCGGGGGGGGATCAGATACGCAGTATTTT,CASSQGTSGGGSDTQYF
NA,TRBJ1-3,NA,TRBV2,TGTGCCAGCAGTAGGACAACGCTACTTGGGAAAAGTGGAAACACCATATATTTT,CASSRTTLLGKSGNTIYF
NA,TRBJ1-1,NA,TRBV2,TGTGCCAGCAGTTCACACCCCTACACTGAAGCTTTCTTT,CASSSHPYTEAFF
NA,TRBJ2-1,once,TRBV7-8,TGTGCCAGCAGCTTTGTAGCGCGCCATGAGCAGTTCTTC,CASSFVARHEQFF
TRBD1,TRBJ2-2,NA,TRBV5-1,TGCGCCAGCAGCGTCGGACAGGGCTCCACCGGGGAGCTGTTTTTT,CASSVGQGSTGELFF
TRBD1,TRBJ2-5,NA,TRBV18,TGTGCCAGCTCACCACTCGGGACAGGAGAGACCCAGTACTTC,CASSPLGTGETQYF
TRBD1,TRBJ1-5,NA,TRBV6-5,TGTGCCAGCAGGCCGACAGGGTGGGTTCAGCCCCAGCATTTT,CASRPTGWVQPQHF
NA,TRBJ2-5,NA,TRBV11-2,TGTGCCAGCAGCTTGGGTCGACTTTACTTC,CASSLGRLYF
TRBD2,TRBJ2-4,NA,TRBV19,TGTGCCAGTAGTAGACCGGGACTAGCGGCTCAAAACATTCAGTACTTC,CASSRPGLAAQNIQYF
NA,TRBJ2-3,once,TRBV7-3,TGTGCCAGCAGCTTAAGACTCCGAGGTATTCCAGATACGCAGTATTTT,CASSLRLRGIPDTQYF
TRBD1,TRBJ1-5,NA,TRBV27,TGTGCCAGCAGTTTTCAGGGGGCAGGGCAGCCCCAGCATTTT,CASSFQGAGQPQHF
TRBD2,TRBJ2-2,NA,TRBV3-1/TRBV3-2,TGTGCCAGCAGCCCTCACACTAGCGGGAGCTTCACCGGGGAGCTGTTTTTT,CASSPHTSGSFTGELFF
TRBD2,TRBJ2-2,NA,TRBV19,TGTGCCAGTAATGGCGGGAGGAACACCGGGGAGCTGTTTTTT,CASNGGRNTGELFF
TRBD2,TRBJ2-3,once,TRBV7-2,TGTGCCAGCAGCTTGACTAGCGGGGGCTGGGATACGCAGTATTTT,CASSLTSGGWDTQYF
TRBD1,TRBJ1-1,NA,TRBV3-1/TRBV3-2,TGTGCCAGCACCCCACCTCGGGGGACAGTTACTGAAGCTTTCTTT,CASTPPRGTVTEAFF
TRBD1,TRBJ2-1,few,TRBV4-2,TGTGCCAGCAGCCTCGAGGGGACAGGAAAGACCTCCTACAATGAGCAGTTCTTC,CASSLEGTGKTSYNEQFF
NA,TRBJ1-5,few,TRBV18,TGTGCCAGCTCCCGCCTTACGGGGTATAGCAATCAGCCCCAGCATTTT,CASSRLTGYSNQPQHF
NA,TRBJ1-3,NA,TRBV3-1/TRBV3-2,TGTGCCAGCAGCCAACAGGGTACTGGAAACACCATATATTTT,CASSQQGTGNTIYF
NA,TRBJ2-1,NA,TRBV5-6,TGTGCCAGCAGCTTAGGGGATCACAATGAGCAGTTCTTC,CASSLGDHNEQFF
NA,TRBJ1-1,NA,TRBV6-5,TGTGCCAGCAGTACCAGGGCGCCCACTGAAGCTTTCTTT,CASSTRAPTEAFF
NA,TRBJ2-3,NA,TRBV21-1,TGTGCCAGCCCGTCCTCAGACCCAGGCGGGGGGTATTACACAGATACGCAGTATTTT,CASPSSDPGGGYYTDTQYF
NA,TRBJ1-3,NA,TRBV28,TGTGCCAGCAGTTTAGAGAGGCGGTACTTCTCTGGAAACACCATATATTTT,CASSLERRYFSGNTIYF
NA,TRBJ2-7,NA,TRBV5-1,TGCGCCAGCAGCTTGGGTCAGGGGGGCTCCTACGAGCAGTACTTC,CASSLGQGGSYEQYF